Below are 30 T cell receptor beta chains sequenced from a single sample in a study of blood T cell repertoires in COVID-19. Sequencing was performed with immunoSEQ multiplex PCR; in TCRdb, only in-frame clones are kept and a portion is missing. This sample carries 220,000 or so clones, 75% to 85% of them seen once, and the ten largest clones take 7% to 10%. Input material: peripheral blood. All receptors come from a woman aged 80 or older with COVID-19, enrolled during active disease.

V usage is TRBV7-3 and J usage is TRBJ2-7; D might be TRBD2 (7 bases). Between the trimmed V and J ends, which lost 5 bases and 7 bases, there was a span of 21 bases. CDR1 and CDR2 from the germline V gene are SGHTA and FQGTGA. CDR3 length: 15 residues. This CDR3 is CASSHSGTTGAEQYF. DNA of the CDR3: TGTGCCAGCAGCCATTCCGGGACTACGGGGGCGGAGCAGTACTTC.

The chain has TRBV11-2 and TRBJ1-1, with D perhaps matching TRBD1 (5 bases). The germline V gene encodes CDR1 SGHAT and CDR2 FQNNGV. The V gene lost 4 bases and the J gene lost 0 bases, with 12 bases spanning the gap. The CDR3 spans 15 residues. CDR3 in DNA: TGTGCCAGCAGCTGGGCCAGACAGCTGAACACTGAAGCTTTCTTT. Encoded protein: CASSWARQLNTEAFF.

V usage is TRBV7-2 and J usage is TRBJ2-3, with 8 bases matching TRBD2. Trimming removed 5 bases from V and 3 bases from J; junction bases left unmatched: 7. The CDR3 contains 15 residues. CDR1 is SGHTA, CDR2 FQGNSA, per germline. As DNA, the CDR3 is TGTGCCAGCAGCCTGAGTCCTAGCGGGACAGATACGCAGTATTTT. This sequence encodes CASSLSPSGTDTQYF.

This clone was seen a handful of times. The junction differs from germline at one of its ends, possibly a read error. The chain links TRBV6-5 to TRBJ1-2; 9 bases agree with TRBD1. Germline values: CDR1 MNHEY, CDR2 SVGAGI. The CDR3 is 15 residues long. The CDR3 nucleotides are TGTGCCAGCAGTTACTTCACCGGGACAGGGAAGAGGTGGAACTTC. Translating gives CASSYFTGTGKRWNF.

V usage is TRBV2 and J usage is TRBJ1-6; weak D call: TRBD1 (5 bases). Germline V lookup: CDR1 SNHLY, CDR2 FYNNEI. The CDR3 is 13 residues long. Trimming stripped 9 bases from V and 8 bases from J, with 14 bases between. The CDR3 nucleotides are TGTGCCAGTCAAACCAGGGTGGATTCACCCCTCCACTTT. It codes for CASQTRVDSPLHF.

The genes are TRBV20-1 and TRBJ1-1; maybe TRBD1 (6 bases). Per the germline V gene, CDR1 is DFQATT and CDR2 is SNEGSKA (reference sequence). The CDR3 spans 14 residues. V was shortened by 3 bases and J by 3 bases, with 14 bases between the two germline ends. As DNA, the CDR3 is TGCAGTGCTAGTCTGACAGGTTCGTACACTGAAGCTTTCTTT. Translating it yields CSASLTGSYTEAFF.

This clone was counted only a few times. The chain combines TRBV2 with TRBJ1-6; tentatively, D is TRBD1 (6 bases). V gave up 7 bases and J gave up 5 bases, with 15 bases separating them. The CDR3 has 15 residues. Per germline, CDR1 SNHLY and CDR2 FYNNEI. The CDR3 spells CASIGAGTHNSPLHF. CDR3 coding DNA: TGTGCCAGCATAGGAGCAGGGACACATAATTCACCCCTCCACTTT.

This clone was counted once. The rearrangement joins TRBV6-6 to TRBJ1-2, with D possibly being TRBD1 (6 bases). The CDR3 extends over 14 amino acids. Trimming took off 4 bases at V and 8 bases at J, with 17 bases between the two ends. Germline-derived CDR1 and CDR2 are MNHNY and SVGAGI (reference sequence). The CDR3 protein is CASSSPTGLRGYTF. The CDR3, as DNA: TGTGCCAGCAGTTCACCGACAGGTCTTCGAGGCTACACCTTC.

The chain is built from TRBV20-1 and TRBJ1-2, with 8 bases identical to TRBD1. Unmatched junction bases numbered 4, after V lost 3 bases and J lost 4 bases. This CDR3 comprises 13 residues. Germline CDR1 and CDR2: DFQATT and SNEGSKA (reference sequence). CDR3 protein: CSASAQGVYGYTF. The CDR3 DNA follows: TGCAGTGCTAGTGCACAGGGGGTCTATGGCTACACCTTC.

This clone was counted once. The chain carries TRBV18 and TRBJ1-3, with a weak D call TRBD1 (5 bases). From germline, CDR1 is KGHSH and CDR2 LQKENI. This CDR3 comprises 15 residues. With 3 bases removed from V and 1 base from J, the gap between germline ends came to 10 bases. The CDR3 protein is CASSPGQWSGNTIYF. CDR3 coding DNA: TGTGCCAGCTCACCGGGGCAGTGGTCTGGAAACACCATATATTTT.

The chain recombines TRBV16 with TRBJ1-2; TRBD1 matches 7 bases. In germline, CDR1 is KGHSY, CDR2 FQNENV. J gave up 5 bases and V 0 bases, and 6 bases lay outside the gene matches. The CDR3 loop spans 15 amino acids. CDR3 sequence (DNA): TGTGCCAGCAGCCAATCTTTGGGACAGTCTTATGGCTACACCTTC. Translated: CASSQSLGQSYGYTF.

CDR3 loop: CAWTSGGFQETQYF. The DNA for the CDR3 is TGTGCCTGGACTAGCGGGGGGTTCCAAGAGACCCAGTACTTC. This chain connects TRBV30 to TRBJ2-5, with TRBD2 identical over 11 bases. This CDR3 region has 14 residues. The germline gives CDR1 GTSNPN, CDR2 SVGIG (reference sequence). The J segment lost 1 base and the V segment lost 4 bases, leaving 2 bases of the junction unmatched.

This rearrangement joins TRBV28 to TRBJ2-7; TRBD2 might be the D (6 bases). V lost 4 bases to trimming and J lost 2 bases, with 18 bases between them. This CDR3 spans 16 amino acids. Germline-derived CDR1 and CDR2 are MDHEN and SYDVKM. CDR3: CASSSLELAPTYEQYF. The CDR3 DNA reads TGTGCCAGCAGTTCCTTAGAACTAGCACCTACCTACGAGCAGTACTTC.

About this clone: At one end, the junction sequence differs from germline, possibly due to a read error. The chain recombines TRBV5-1 with TRBJ2-7; TRBD2 matches at 15 bases. The length of the CDR3 is 18 residues. Germline CDR1 SGHRS, CDR2 YFSETQ. The chain's CDR3 is CANSLGTSGRWDSYEQYF. The CDR3 bases are TGCGCCAACAGCTTAGGGACTAGCGGGAGGTGGGACTCCTACGAGCAGTACTTC.

J is TRBJ1-2 and V is TRBV7-2; 7 nucleotides match TRBD1. J gave up 3 bases and V 5 bases, and 9 bases lay outside the gene matches. The CDR3 is 15 amino acids. Germline V gene lookup returns CDR1 SGHTA and CDR2 FQGNSA. This chain's CDR3 is CASSTTGTVDYGYTF. In nucleotides, the CDR3 is TGTGCCAGCAGCACCACCGGGACAGTCGACTATGGCTACACCTTC.

This clone turned up a few times. J is TRBJ1-1 and V is TRBV7-8; TRBD1 is a possible D gene (6 bases). Germline V CDR1 and CDR2: SGHVS, FQNEAQ. V lost 6 bases to trimming and J lost 3 bases, with 17 bases between them. The CDR3 totals 15 residues. CDR3: CASSYSGTSYTEAFF. Here the CDR3 DNA reads TGTGCCAGCAGTTACTCCGGGACATCCTACACTGAAGCTTTCTTT.

The CDR3 DNA sequence: TGTGCCAGCAGCGGGGGACAGGGAGTAGGAGAGACCCAGTACTTC. Translating it yields CASSGGQGVGETQYF. The rearrangement uses TRBV2 and TRBJ2-5; 9 positions agree with TRBD1. The trim removed 6 bases at V and 4 bases at J, leaving 9 bases unmatched. This CDR3 region has 15 residues. Per germline, CDR1 SNHLY and CDR2 FYNNEI.

This CDR3 reads CASSLAHSQPEAFF. The CDR3 DNA reads TGCGCCAGCAGCTTGGCCCACTCTCAACCTGAAGCTTTCTTT. The chain is built from TRBV5-1 and TRBJ1-1; D not certain. This CDR3 comprises 14 residues. Trimming pared 0 bases from V and 6 bases from J, leaving 12 bases between. The germline V gene has CDR1 SGHRS and CDR2 YFSETQ.

This chain joins TRBV5-4 and TRBJ2-1, with 7 bases aligning to TRBD2. The CDR3 is 13 amino acids. The V gene end was trimmed by 5 bases and the J gene end by 5 bases; junction bases not matched to a gene: 4. Germline CDR1 and CDR2: SGHNT and YYREEE (reference sequence). DNA for the CDR3: TGTGCCAGCAGTCGCCGGGGGGACAATGAGCAGTTCTTC. As protein: CASSRRGDNEQFF. Using reference TRBV5-4 and TRBJ2-1 for the parts outside the CDR3, the full variable domain is ETGVTQSPTHLIKTRGQQVTLRCSSQSGHNTVSWYQQALGQGPQFIFQYYREEENGRGNFPPRFSGLQFPNYSSELNVNALELDDSALYLCASSRRGDNEQFFGPGTRLTVL.

The rearrangement joins TRBV28 to TRBJ1-2; D unclear. The CDR3 is made up of 12 amino acids. V dropped 5 bases and J dropped 6 bases, with 10 bases sitting between them. Germline loops: CDR1 MDHEN, CDR2 SYDVKM. The DNA for the CDR3 is TGTGCCAGCAGTCAAACGGTGGATGGCTACACCTTC. It yields the protein CASSQTVDGYTF.

As to this clone: Other DNA sequences in the sample encode the same CDR3. The chain has TRBV18 and TRBJ1-1; 7 positions agree with TRBD1. V gave up 3 bases and J gave up 0 bases; unmatched junction bases: 7. CDR3 length: 16 amino acids. Germline loops: CDR1 KGHSH, CDR2 LQKENI. In DNA, the CDR3 is TGTGCCAGCTCACCCACGTCGGGACAGATGAACACTGAAGCTTTCTTT. Translation: CASSPTSGQMNTEAFF.

The chain is built from TRBV6-5 and TRBJ1-5; 7 bases are a match to TRBD1. The CDR3 sequence is 13 residues long. Germline V CDR1 and CDR2: MNHEY, SVGAGI. V shed 6 bases, J shed 11 bases, and the junction held 10 bases outside the gene matches. DNA of the CDR3: TGTGCCAGCAGCACAGGGGCCCTATGGGCCCAGCATTTT. Translating it yields CASSTGALWAQHF.

The chain couples TRBV29-1 to TRBJ1-5; D is perhaps TRBD1 (6 bases). The germline V and J ends were trimmed by 3 bases and 2 bases, with 8 bases remaining between them. This CDR3 has 13 residues. In germline, CDR1 is SQVTM, CDR2 ANQGSEA. The CDR3 reads CSVDAGGNQPQHF. CDR3 coding DNA: TGCAGCGTTGATGCAGGGGGCAATCAGCCCCAGCATTTT. The full variable domain, rest sourced from reference TRBV29-1 and TRBJ1-5, is SAVISQKPSRDICQRGTSLTIQCQVDSQVTMMFWYRQQPGQSLTLIATANQGSEATYESGFVIDKFPISRPNLTFSTLTVSNMSPEDSSIYLCSVDAGGNQPQHFGDGTRLSIL.

The J gene is TRBJ2-1, the V gene TRBV19; 12 bases are a match to TRBD2. The germline gives CDR1 LNHDA, CDR2 SQIVND (reference sequence). V dropped 6 bases and J dropped 8; count of bases not matched to a gene: 8. This CDR3 is 15 amino acids long. The DNA for the CDR3 is TGTGCCAGTAGATTGACTAGCGGGAGTACCCATGAGCAGTTCTTC. As protein: CASRLTSGSTHEQFF.

This chain connects TRBV9 to TRBJ2-6; D perhaps matches TRBD2 (6 bases). V gave up 4 bases and J gave up 2 bases, with 16 bases separating them. The CDR3 loop spans 17 amino acids. Germline lookup yields CDR1 SGDLS and CDR2 YYNGEE. CDR3 protein: CASSPTRRETGANVLTF. The CDR3, as DNA: TGTGCCAGCAGCCCCACGCGGAGGGAGACTGGGGCCAACGTCCTGACTTTC.

J is TRBJ1-2 and V is TRBV6-4; unclear D gene. The ends were cut back, 2 bases at V and 7 bases at J, with 17 bases in the middle. This CDR3 spans 15 amino acids. The germline V gene encodes CDR1 MRHNA and CDR2 SNTAGT. The CDR3 sequence is CASSDPGVPSVGYTF. The CDR3 nucleotides read TGTGCCAGCAGTGACCCCGGAGTCCCAAGTGTTGGCTACACCTTC.

The table lists this clone with a few counts. Other nucleotide sequences in the sample specify the same CDR3. The V call is TRBV4-3, the J call TRBJ1-6; D call uncertain. V was clipped by 1 base and J by 7 bases, with 5 bases between them. Per the germline V gene, CDR1 is LGHNA and CDR2 is YSLEER. This CDR3 has 13 residues. CDR3 region: CASSQALNSPLHF. CDR3 DNA sequence: TGCGCCAGCAGCCAAGCCCTAAATTCACCCCTCCACTTT.

The CDR3: CASSPGQGVPNTF. DNA of the CDR3: TGTGCCAGCAGTCCGGGACAGGGGGTCCCCAACACCTTC. The rearrangement uses TRBV6-2 or TRBV6-3 and TRBJ1-2; 11 bases align to TRBD1. V was pared by 5 bases and J by 12 bases, with 8 bases of the junction left unmatched. The length of the CDR3 is 13 residues. The V gene's germline CDR1 is MNHEY and CDR2 SVGEGT.

The chain combines TRBV28 with TRBJ2-2, with a possible D match to TRBD1 (6 bases). Germline V gene sequence: CDR1 MDHEN, CDR2 SYDVKM. The CDR3 totals 13 residues. The V gene lost 6 bases and the J gene lost 5 bases, with 10 bases spanning the gap. CDR3 sequence reads: CASRPTGTGELFF. The CDR3 DNA follows: TGTGCCAGCAGACCTACAGGGACCGGGGAGCTGTTTTTT.

DNA for the CDR3: TGCGCCAGCAGCCAAACTCAAGAGACCCAGTACTTC. Its translation: CASSQTQETQYF. V and J are TRBV5-1 and TRBJ2-5; D ambiguous. Germline values: CDR1 SGHRS, CDR2 YFSETQ. The CDR3 length is 12 residues. Trimming removed 4 bases at V and 2 bases at J, with 6 bases between.